This T cell receptor beta chain derives from a study of spatial heterogeneity in lung cancer (dated by TCRdb to between 2018 and 2021). Broadly, across the study: Donors were some 70 patients with early-stage, untreated non-small cell lung cancer from the lung TRACERx cohort. Follow-up PBMC samples were sequenced whenever available, with the median time to follow-up being two to three years after resection. Beta-chain transcripts were consistently detected in greater numbers than alpha-chain transcripts, which likely reflected higher beta-chain transcript abundance. In the raw uncorrected reads, each unique combination of TCR and UMI appeared more than ten times on average. In non-small cell lung cancer, the study quantitatively compared TCR alpha and beta repertoires across several tumor regions, matched nontumor lung, and blood. Nonsynonymous mutation counts, determined by whole-exome sequencing of tumor tissue, were related to TCR repertoire features. Both alpha and beta chains were TCR-sequenced in samples taken at surgery, namely 220 tumor regions, roughly 64 matched nontumor lung samples and about 58 PBMC samples. Broad study findings and their caveats: Ubiquitous expanded tumor TCRs were detected in blood more often at tumor resection than at routine follow-up. Confirming at a functional level the hypothesis that regional TCRs recognize regional mutations was considered to require additional single-cell paired TCR alpha and beta sequencing. Comparisons of baseline and follow-up blood repertoires included only around 14 patients.

In regard to this clonotype: Its antigen is unknown. No qualities accompany the bases; no much larger clone lies one base away.

Including cysteine and phenylalanine, the CDR3 has 13 amino acids. The entry retains the CDR3 DNA only, 39 bases that are in frame from base 1. The germline V gene (reference sequence) sets CDR1 to MNHEY and CDR2 to SMNVEV. V sheds 4 bases and J sheds 1 base, leaving 7 bases between their ends. Receptor amplification or capture employed 5' RACE. Instrument on record: NextSeq 500. In the TCR library protocol, a unique molecular identifier was attached to each TCR cDNA molecule so that PCR and sequencing errors could be corrected. On the study's bioinformatics: TCR identification, UMI-based error correction and CDR3 extraction were performed with Decombinator tools. TCRs above a frequency of 2 per 1,000, corresponding to the top 1% of the tumor frequency distribution, were defined as expanded. Renyi diversity was calculated using the R vegan package after each repertoire was subsampled 100 times to 5,000 TCRs. CDR3 similarity networks were built from amino acid triplet string-kernel similarity, connecting CDR3s with pairwise similarity above 0.82. Clones were called with MiXCR by TCRdb after fastp trimmed the public reads at Q25, and only in-frame beta chains were retained. Rows with one shared CDR3 protein collapse into an entry with the most common genes and DNA. None of the V and J calls come from the authors' own analysis; TCRdb made them. Within this sample are some 120,000 distinct CDR3 sequences, with less than 15% of them counted one time only. Roughly 15% of the sample belongs to the ten largest clones.

This specimen's time point label, per the study, means: blood at routine non-recurrence follow-up after resection. TCR sequencing used whole RNA extracted from tumor and nontumor lung tissue, or from cryopreserved PBMC samples, without cell sorting. A patient was chosen for TCR sequencing only when enough RNA was available from at least two tumor regions. Material: PBMCs, obtained at follow-up. The rearranged segments are TRBV27 and TRBJ1-1; the D gene is unclear. The TCR was taken from a male donor with early-stage non-small cell lung cancer. CDR3 protein: CASSSWGNTEAFF. In nucleotides, the sequence is TGTGCCAGCAGTTCATGGGGGAACACTGAAGCTTTCTTT.